The 21 T cell receptor beta chains below all came from one sample that was sequenced in a study of OX40 agonist ivuxolimab in advanced cancers. The protocol was immunoSEQ multiplex PCR, while the TCRdb copy is restricted to in-frame clones and leaves out a portion. The repertoire holds about 76,000 clones, with approximately 89% as singletons. The sequencing here drew on CD4+ or CD8+ T cells sorted from blood, taken in a trial of the OX40 agonist ivuxolimab. The receptor source for this set is an adult with an advanced solid tumor such as melanoma, head and neck, liver or kidney cancer.

The rearrangement uses TRBV18 and TRBJ1-2, with a possible D match to TRBD1 (5 bases). The germline V and J ends were trimmed by 6 bases and 2 bases, with 22 bases remaining between them. Per the germline V gene, CDR1 is KGHSH and CDR2 is LQKENI. The CDR3 contains 17 residues. The chain's CDR3 is CASSLGLSSPGNYGYTF. The CDR3 DNA is TGTGCCAGCTCCTTGGGACTCTCCAGTCCCGGGAACTATGGCTACACCTTC. The full variable domain, rest sourced from reference TRBV18 and TRBJ1-2, is NAGVMQNPRHLVRRRGQEARLRCSPMKGHSHVYWYRQLPEEGLKFMVYLQKENIIDESGMPKERFSAEFPKEGPSILRIQQVVRGDSAAYFCASSLGLSSPGNYGYTFGSGTRLTVV.

The chain recombines TRBV23-1 with TRBJ1-1; possible D gene TRBD1, 5 bases. TRBV23-1 is recorded as an ORF, its role being uncertain. The CDR3 has 16 residues. V was cut by 2 bases and J by 3 bases, with 16 bases left in between. CDR3 nucleotide sequence: TGCGCCAGCAGTCAACCCGGTTGGTGGGGGGACACTGAAGCTTTCTTT. It encodes CASSQPGWWGDTEAFF.

The rearrangement uses TRBV9 and TRBJ2-3, with D perhaps TRBD1 (6 bases). V gave up 5 bases and J gave up 0 bases, with 13 bases separating them. The CDR3 has 15 amino acids. Germline assignment: CDR1 SGDLS and CDR2 YYNGEE. For the CDR3, the DNA is TGTGCCAGCAGTAGGGGACAAGTTAGCACAGATACGCAGTATTTT. Amino acid sequence: CASSRGQVSTDTQYF.

The CDR3 sequence: CASSTISRTGEETQYF. CDR3 sequence (DNA): TGTGCCAGCAGTACAATTTCTCGGACAGGGGAAGAGACCCAGTACTTC. The rearrangement uses TRBV11-2 and TRBJ2-5, with TRBD1 matching 9 bases. V shed 6 bases, J shed 3 bases, and the junction held 11 bases outside the gene matches. Germline V gives CDR1 SGHAT, CDR2 FQNNGV. CDR3 length: 16 residues.

This clone was detected only once. The chain joins TRBV7-9 to TRBJ2-1, with 12 nucleotides matching TRBD2. V lost 6 bases to trimming and J lost 3 bases; unmatched junction nucleotides: 12. The length of the CDR3 is 18 residues. CDR1 and CDR2 from the germline V gene are SEHNR and FQNEAQ (reference sequence). CDR3 in DNA: TGTGCCAGCAGTTTACGTATTAGGACTAGCGGGATCTACAATGAGCAGTTCTTC. Translating it yields CASSLRIRTSGIYNEQFF.

The gene calls are TRBV18 and TRBJ2-1; D is undetermined. Germline loops: CDR1 KGHSH, CDR2 LQKENI. V lost 5 bases and J lost 4, with 9 bases in between. The CDR3 loop spans 13 amino acids. In DNA, the CDR3 is TGTGCCAGCTCATCTTCTACGTACAATGAGCAGTTCTTC. Amino acids: CASSSSTYNEQFF.

This chain connects TRBV5-1 to TRBJ2-7; 11 bases line up with TRBD1. The trim removed 0 bases at V and 6 bases at J, leaving 5 bases unmatched. The germline V gene encodes CDR1 SGHRS and CDR2 YFSETQ. The CDR3 extends over 15 amino acids. The CDR3 sequence: CASSLGTGGLGEQYF. The CDR3, as DNA: TGCGCCAGCAGCTTGGGGACAGGGGGCTTGGGCGAGCAGTACTTC.

The chain employs TRBV7-3 and TRBJ2-1, with TRBD2 matching 13 bases. Unmatched junction bases numbered 5, after V lost 4 bases and J lost 5 bases. CDR1 and CDR2 (germline): SGHTA, FQGTGA. This CDR3 is built from 16 residues. CDR3 residues: CASSSRLAGGHNEQFF. DNA of the CDR3: TGTGCCAGCAGCTCAAGACTAGCGGGGGGCCACAATGAGCAGTTCTTC.

The J gene is TRBJ2-7, the V gene TRBV28; possibly TRBD2 for D (7 bases). CDR1 and CDR2 from the germline V gene are MDHEN and SYDVKM. The CDR3 loop spans 15 amino acids. Trimming stripped 6 bases from V and 5 bases from J, with 20 bases between. The CDR3 nucleotides are TGTGCCAGCAGGGCTGGGGGGGCAGGGGTCCACGAGCAGTACTTC. As protein: CASRAGGAGVHEQYF. The whole variable domain, remainder taken from reference TRBV28 and TRBJ2-7, is DVKVTQSSRYLVKRTGEKVFLECVQDMDHENMFWYRQDPGLGLRLIYFSYDVKMKEKGDIPEGYSVSREKKERFSLILESASTNQTSMYLCASRAGGAGVHEQYFGPGTRLTVT.

The chain carries TRBV6-1 and TRBJ1-1; D not certain. Germline loops: CDR1 MNHNS, CDR2 SASEGT. Trimming pared 1 base from V and 12 bases from J, leaving 15 bases between. CDR3 length equals 13 residues. The CDR3 nucleotides are TGTGCCAGCAGTGAAGGTCCTGCGACAACGACTTTCTTT. Its protein is CASSEGPATTTFF.

The chain uses TRBV10-3 and TRBJ1-5, with 9 bases aligning to TRBD1. V lost 9 bases, J lost 7 bases, and 13 bases stayed unmatched. Germline CDR1 and CDR2: ENHRY and SYGVKD. The CDR3 contains 15 residues. Here the CDR3 DNA reads TGTGCCATAAAGAGGGACAGGGAACAGGGCCAGCCCCAGCATTTT. This translates into CAIKRDREQGQPQHF.

The chain joins TRBV10-2 to TRBJ1-5; no clear D. The CDR3 is 14 residues long. CDR1 is WSHSY and CDR2 is SAAADI in the germline V gene. V lost 0 bases, J lost 3 bases, and 6 bases lay in between. The CDR3 reads CASSESTINQPQHF. The CDR3 coding sequence is TGCGCCAGCAGTGAGTCGACTATCAATCAGCCCCAGCATTTT.

This rearrangement joins TRBV28 to TRBJ2-7, with D perhaps matching TRBD2 (6 bases). The CDR3 spans 16 residues. V was cut by 6 bases and J by 0 bases, with 18 bases left in between. The germline CDR1 and CDR2 sequences are MDHEN and SYDVKM. DNA of the CDR3: TGTGCCAGCAGCTCGTTTGGGGAGCGGGCCTCCTACGAGCAGTACTTC. Translation: CASSSFGERASYEQYF.

The chain joins TRBV5-5 to TRBJ2-5, with 8 bases matching TRBD2. Per the germline V gene, CDR1 is SGHKS and CDR2 is YYEKEE (reference sequence). V was pared by 0 bases and J by 1 base, with 5 bases of the junction left unmatched. CDR3 size: 16 residues. The CDR3: CASSLAVRGGQETQYF. The CDR3 region has the DNA TGTGCCAGCAGCTTGGCGGTCCGGGGGGGCCAAGAGACCCAGTACTTC. The whole variable domain, filled in from reference TRBV5-5 and TRBJ2-5, reads DAGVTQSPTHLIKTRGQQVTLRCSPISGHKSVSWYQQVLGQGPQFIFQYYEKEERGRGNFPDRFSARQFPNYSSELNVNALLLGDSALYLCASSLAVRGGQETQYFGPGTRLLVL.

CDR3 coding DNA: TGTGCCAGCAGCTTAGTTCTTCAGGGCGAGCTGGGGTCTGGAAACACCATATATTTT. Protein sequence: CASSLVLQGELGSGNTIYF. The chain combines TRBV11-2 with TRBJ1-3; D perhaps matches TRBD1 (5 bases). Per the germline V gene, CDR1 is SGHAT and CDR2 is FQNNGV. V was pared by 1 base and J by 1 base, with 20 bases between. The CDR3 runs to 19 residues.

The chain employs TRBV25-1 and TRBJ1-1; D is perhaps TRBD1 (5 bases). Trimming shortened V by 7 bases and J by 1 base, and 10 bases separated the two germline ends. This CDR3 comprises 13 residues. Per germline, CDR1 MGHDK and CDR2 SYGVNS. The CDR3 region is CASMGTSNTEAFF. The CDR3 DNA is TGTGCCAGCATGGGGACCTCGAACACTGAAGCTTTCTTT.

The chain carries TRBV7-3 and TRBJ2-2; TRBD2 matches 8 bases. The CDR3 sequence is 16 residues long. Germline V gene sequence: CDR1 SGHTA, CDR2 FQGTGA. After removal of 5 bases from V and 4 bases from J, the junction contained 9 bases not matched to a gene. For the CDR3, the DNA is TGTGCCAGCAGCCGGTTCGCGGGGGGCAGCACCGGGGAGCTGTTTTTT. Its protein is CASSRFAGGSTGELFF.

V usage is TRBV6-5 and J usage is TRBJ1-2; D call uncertain. Trimming took 6 bases from V and 7 from J, leaving 18 bases between them. This CDR3 has 14 residues. Germline V gene lookup returns CDR1 MNHEY and CDR2 SVGAGI. In nucleotides, the CDR3 is TGTGCCAGCAGACCCCCCCGAGGCAAAGGTGGCTACACCTTC. Its translation: CASRPPRGKGGYTF.

A note on this clone: One junction end disagrees with the germline gene, perhaps due to a read error. This rearrangement joins TRBV29-1 to TRBJ1-2; unclear D gene. Germline-derived CDR1 and CDR2 are SQVTM and ANQGSEA. The CDR3 is 12 amino acids. The CDR3 region is CSVAAANDGYTF. CDR3 nucleotide sequence: TGCAGCGTTGCAGCAGCTAACGATGGCTACACCTTC.

This chain's CDR3 is CASSLGRVYEKLFF. The CDR3 region has the DNA TGTGCCAGCAGCTTAGGCAGGGTCTATGAAAAACTGTTTTTT. V usage is TRBV7-2 and J usage is TRBJ1-4, with D possibly being TRBD1 (5 bases). The CDR3 totals 14 residues. Trimming removed 1 base from V and 6 bases from J, with 9 bases in between. Germline V gene lookup returns CDR1 SGHTA and CDR2 FQGNSA. The complete variable domain, with remaining parts taken from reference TRBV7-2 and TRBJ1-4, reads GAGVSQSPSNKVTEKGKDVELRCDPISGHTALYWYRQSLGQGLEFLIYFQGNSAPDKSGLPSDRFSAERTGGSVSTLTIQRTQQEDSAVYLCASSLGRVYEKLFFGSGTQLSVL.

The J gene is TRBJ2-3, the V gene TRBV11-2, with D unclear. V was clipped by 8 bases and J by 2 bases, with 11 bases between them. Germline CDR1 and CDR2: SGHAT and FQNNGV. The CDR3 extends over 13 amino acids. CDR3 loop: CASGPWSTDTQYF. Here the CDR3 DNA reads TGTGCCAGCGGTCCCTGGTCCACAGATACGCAGTATTTT.